The text below deals with one TCR beta chain. What antigen it recognizes has not been identified. It has no much larger one-base neighbor in the sample; base qualities were not kept. To prepare the library, the immunoSEQ multiplex PCR assay was applied. The multiplex PCR relied on a mix of 60 forward primers for TCR Vbeta segments and 13 reverse primers for TCR Jbeta segments. Amplification of the CDR3 region of rearranged TCR beta genes was performed with a multiplex PCR assay on genomic DNA. The amplified TCR beta libraries were sequenced on the Illumina HiSeq System as 87-base-pair reads. The authors' pipeline ran thus. In a later analysis, 77 million or so unique TCR beta chains were counted across the approximately 620 repertoires, and some 10 million of these chains were shared by at least two donors. To remove PCR and sequencing errors, raw reads were error-corrected and collapsed into unique sequences using a nearest-neighbor algorithm that merged closely related sequences. CDR3 sequences were aligned to IMGT reference sequences to assign V, D and J gene segments. For a sequence to be retained, at least a six-nucleotide match to both a V gene segment and a J gene segment was required. A rearrangement counted as productive if the CDR3 had no stop codons and remained in frame with V and J, and every other rearrangement counted as non-productive. CDR3 was defined by IMGT convention, running from the second conserved V-encoded cysteine to the conserved J-encoded phenylalanine. In an earlier analysis of around 640 of the donors, sequences lacking an unambiguous match to a single V gene segment were excluded. In an earlier analysis of 450 to 700 of the donors, V segments were called functional above 56.7% productive rearrangements and were called segregating when the between-donor standard deviation exceeded 5%. To diagnose cytomegalovirus status from the catalog of TCR beta chain sequences, a statistical classification framework was built. V and J gene assignment, in a later analysis, came from comparing TCR nucleotide sequences with IMGT/GENE-DB human TR gene sequences. The TCRdist pipeline was used in a later analysis to assign CDR3 sequences and most-parsimonious VDJ recombination scenarios. A later analysis defined each TCR beta chain by its CDR3 amino acid sequence plus V-gene family, and excluded reads lacking a unique V-gene family. A later analysis removed 592 highly shared, low-generation-probability nucleotide sequences to deal with suspected cross-contamination and a sequencing artifact. A later analysis calculated a clonal expansion index for each public chain from normalized within-repertoire ranks of inferred template counts. In a later analysis, generation probabilities were computed with a VDJ recombination model fitted to out-of-frame rearrangements, and the resulting probabilities were checked against IGoR. A later analysis scored TCR-TCR, TCR-HLA and TCR-CMV co-occurrence with hypergeometric tests, applying a repertoire-size bias correction to TCR pairs. To estimate false discovery rates, a later analysis permuted the HLA or CMV assignments 20 times. A later analysis grouped co-occurring TCRs with DBSCAN, adding TCRdist sequence similarity when clustering within HLA-allele-positive subsets. Co-occurrence clustering excluded repertoires with fewer than 30,000 or more than 120,000 public chains, plus five with anomalous nucleotide sharing. The clones in this table, taken by TCRdb from immuneACCESS, are in-frame only. Not every clone is retained; where verified, under half of the shortfall comes from an unresolved V gene, and the cause of the rest is unknown. The V and J calls and clone size were taken over from that table, and D and trimming were inferred from the DNA. Within this sample are about 120,000 clones, with over 70% of them counted one time only. About 2.8% of the sample is held by the ten biggest clonotypes.

This specimen comes from a study of cytomegalovirus exposure and HLA in healthy donors (dated by TCRdb to 2016 to 2017). Broadly, across the study: According to an earlier analysis of a few hundred of the donors, some 180 million T cells yielded over 100 million unique TCR beta sequences and roughly 280 Gb of sequence data. An early release that covered 500 to 800 HLA-typed donors contained approximately 320 gigabases of sequencing data and tens of millions of unique TCR sequences. Of the 300 to 500 genotyped donors, roughly 76% were placed in the genetic ancestry cluster associated with self-reported Caucasian donors. The aim of the study was to test whether cataloging public T cell receptors could identify signatures of past pathogen exposure. The study profiled the T cell repertoires of 550 to 700 subjects by immunosequencing and related them to cytomegalovirus serostatus. Along with the approximately 650-subject first cohort, a separate validation cohort of over 90 different subjects was used. The study combined high-throughput TCR immunosequencing, statistical association of individual TCRs with disease status, and machine learning to predict cytomegalovirus infection status. In a later analysis, previously published TCR beta repertoires from 666 donors were re-analyzed and high-resolution HLA genotyping was added so that TCR occurrence patterns could be studied. Rather than drawing on any new phenotypic data, the later analysis identified candidate immune exposures from TCR beta sequences and the way those sequences occurred across donors. An earlier analysis of about 620 of the donors applied high-throughput TCR beta sequencing to assess whether each TCR beta V gene segment acted as functional or pseudogenic. Donor age, sex, ethnicity and CMV serostatus were compiled alongside the repertoire data. Genome-wide SNP genotypes for about 65% of the roughly 670 donors were used in a later genetic analysis, which treated that subset as a discovery cohort. Every repertoire in the discovery cohort had been generated on one and the same sequencing platform. Class I and class II HLA loci were covered by the typing at four-digit resolution. The number of donors typed differed by locus, with roughly 629-640 for A, B, C, DRB1 and DQB1, around 500 for DQA1, 606 for DPA1, and under 490 for DPB1. Five DR-DQ haplotypes were treated as single units for association and clustering because of strong linkage in the cohort. Among some 410 genotyped donors of the cohort, an average of approximately 240,000 unique TCR beta nucleotide sequences were sequenced per donor, around a sixth of them non-productive. Findings and caveats that apply to the study as a whole: Because HLA typing was missing for some donors at each locus, association tests included only the typed subset. Most CMV-associated TCR beta chains appeared to be HLA-restricted in a later analysis, and the HLA associations seemed to be driven largely by CMV exposure. In a later analysis, around 17,000 TCR beta sequences were associated with specific HLA alleles at a false discovery rate of 0.05. CMV serostatus was the only immune exposure information available for the cohort. A further reported finding was that TCR beta sequences accurately predicted the HLA-A and HLA-B alleles for most subjects in the first cohort. Roughly uniform sequencing depth across donors was assumed in presence/absence analyses, although this assumption may not hold. Assigning TCR associations to individual alleles was difficult when HLA alleles, especially DR and DQ, strongly co-occurred. A cluster of highly shared sequence variants was judged likely to be a technical artifact of the sequencing pipeline. In a later analysis, TCR association rates were found to vary across HLA loci, with the most associated TCRs seen for DRB1 alleles and the fewest for HLA-C alleles. In a later analysis, HLA-associated TCR beta chains showed more clonal expansion and lower generation probabilities than non-associated chains that were equally common. Because counts were too low, roughly 18 rarely observed V segments, including chromosome 9 orphons, were left out of the earlier analysis of 587 of the donors. This cohort had only TCR beta chains sequenced, and the lack of alpha or paired-chain data limited which features could be detected. An association between a missense DCLRE1C variant and V-gene and J-gene trimming of TCR beta chains was found in a later genetic analysis and replicated in an independent cohort. A later genetic analysis reported fewer N-insertions in productive TCRs among donors in an Asian-associated ancestry cluster than the roughly 720-donor mean. Some IMGT-functional V segments, including TRBV6-2 and TRBV6-3, could not be distinguished by the 87-base-pair reads and were therefore excluded. The classifier was reported to diagnose cytomegalovirus status with high specificity and sensitivity in both the original and validation cohorts. In the study, some 180 TCR beta chains were listed as associated with cytomegalovirus. The authors suggested that the approach could potentially be extended to other disease states and immunological phenotypes. Three of the identified cytomegalovirus-associated TCR beta chains were confirmed in vitro to be specific for cytomegalovirus antigens. An earlier analysis of 587 of the donors showed that most TCR beta V segments appeared in productive rearrangements either about 87% or about 30% of the time, which broadly matched IMGT annotations. Linkage disequilibrium might explain the correlated functional status among segregating V segments, but an unknown experimental factor could not be excluded. According to a later analysis, parvovirus B19, influenza, CMV and Epstein-Barr virus appeared linked to several top co-occurrence clusters. Most TCR sequences were observed very rarely across donors, whereas some public TCRs were present in many individuals.

V is pruned by 3 bases and J by 0 bases, leaving 1 base of the junction without a gene match. The CDR3, from cysteine to phenylalanine, totals 14 residues. Left in the record is the CDR3 DNA by itself, 42 bases read in frame from the first base. In the germline V gene, CDR1 corresponds to MDHEN and CDR2 to SYDVKM. The cohort comprised hundreds of healthy bone marrow donors. All cohort members were sampled while nominally healthy, although unrecorded immune exposures were likely present. The donor was CMV seropositive and belonged to the group of 270 or so seropositive cohort members. Every donor gave a peripheral blood sample, and the peripheral blood mononuclear cells from that sample were used for TCR beta sequencing. The Qiagen DNeasy Blood Extraction Kit was used to extract genomic DNA from the blood cell samples.

The rearranged chain carries TRBV28 and TRBJ1-1; 7 middle bases align to TRBD1. Input material: PBMCs. The source of this sequence is a woman in her 40s in good health and CMV-seropositive. The CDR3 amino acid sequence is: CASSLGQMNTEAFF. The DNA sequence is given as TGTGCCAGCAGTTTGGGACAGATGAACACTGAAGCTTTCTTT.